What follows is one T cell receptor (beta chain) and its context. The antigen remains undetermined. The trim removed 5 bases at V and 3 bases at J, leaving 3 bases unmatched. Looked up from germline, CDR1 is SGHTA and CDR2 is FQGNSA. The CDR3 is made up of 14 amino acids. This sample is drawn from a study of vaccination and CD4 T cells after COVID-19. Cultured CD4+ T-cell DNA underwent Oncomine TCR Beta short-read sequencing. TCRdb independently ran MiXCR on the PCR reads; one entry per CDR3 protein. The table lists some 11,000 distinct CDR3 sequences, about 38% of them singletons. Treatment defined: approximately nine-day PBMC culture with coronavirus spike peptide pools or control peptides (ViraFEST assay). Following culture for about eleven days, CD4+ T cells were isolated by negative selection.

Sequencing input: CD4+ T cells from blood, cultured in vitro. The chain has TRBV7-2 and TRBJ1-2, with 10 positions matching TRBD1. The sequence derives from a human donor who had recovered from COVID-19. The chain's CDR3 is CASSRDRGHYGYTF. The DNA for the CDR3 is TGTGCCAGCAGCAGGGACAGGGGACACTATGGCTACACCTTC.